A selection of T cell receptor beta chains follows, all from one sample in a study of blood T cell repertoires in COVID-19. This table comes from immunoSEQ multiplex PCR, and its TCRdb copy is limited to in-frame clones, with some not included. The sample shows 150,000 to 200,000 clones, around 89% of them seen only once. The specimen was peripheral blood. The source is a woman aged 25 to 39 with acute or convalescent COVID-19. The CDR3 runs from the conserved cysteine through the conserved F or W. Each record gives: V gene, D gene, J gene, clone size, CDR3 length, CDR3 protein, CDR3 DNA. D genes are given only for firm matches. Size is stated for part of the rows, as once, few or many counts, or as a class when the clone is expanded.

TRBV30	NA	TRBJ2-1	NA	13	CAWSLALSNEQFF	TGTGCCTGGAGTTTAGCCCTATCTAATGAGCAGTTCTTC
TRBV3-1/TRBV3-2	TRBD2	TRBJ2-3	NA	16	CASSPRLAGSTDTQYF	TGTGCCAGCAGCCCGAGACTAGCGGGTAGCACAGATACGCAGTATTTT
TRBV7-9	NA	TRBJ2-5	NA	15	CASSLEAGPQETQYF	TGTGCCAGCAGCTTAGAGGCAGGGCCCCAAGAGACCCAGTACTTC
TRBV5-1	TRBD1	TRBJ1-1	NA	14	CASSRTGMNTEAFF	TGCGCCAGCAGCAGGACAGGGATGAACACTGAAGCTTTCTTT
TRBV7-9	TRBD1	TRBJ2-5	NA	14	CASSRGQAQETQYF	TGTGCCAGCAGCCGAGGACAGGCCCAAGAGACCCAGTACTTC
TRBV30	NA	TRBJ2-7	NA	13	CAWSGIGAGRRYF	TGTGCCTGGAGCGGGATCGGTGCGGGACGGCGGTACTTC
TRBV14	TRBD1	TRBJ2-7	NA	14	CASSDRGRSYEQYF	TGTGCCAGCAGCGACAGGGGGAGATCCTACGAGCAGTACTTC
TRBV5-1	TRBD1	TRBJ1-2	few	14	CASSVTGALDGYTF	TGCGCCAGCAGCGTCACAGGGGCCCTGGATGGCTACACCTTC
TRBV9	TRBD1	TRBJ2-2	NA	14	CASSPGQHTGELFF	TGTGCCAGCTCCCCGGGACAGCACACCGGGGAGCTGTTTTTT
TRBV5-5	NA	TRBJ2-1	NA	15	CASSQRREVYNEQFF	TGTGCCAGCAGCCAAAGGAGGGAGGTATACAATGAGCAGTTCTTC
TRBV7-8	TRBD2	TRBJ2-1	NA	14	CASSFLAEVNEQFF	TGTGCCAGCAGCTTTCTAGCGGAGGTCAATGAGCAGTTCTTC
TRBV19	TRBD2	TRBJ2-2	NA	17	CASSIPGLAGPWEELFF	TGTGCCAGTAGTATACCGGGACTAGCGGGACCCTGGGAGGAGCTGTTTTTT
TRBV20-1	TRBD1	TRBJ2-1	few	11	CSPRARDRAFF	TGCAGTCCCCGTGCCAGGGACAGGGCCTTCTTC
TRBV28	NA	TRBJ2-1	NA	14	CASSGTAGYNEQFF	TGTGCCAGCAGTGGGACTGCGGGCTACAATGAGCAGTTCTTC
TRBV6-1	NA	TRBJ1-2	NA	16	CASSEAWGPGNYGYTF	TGTGCCAGCAGTGAAGCCTGGGGCCCCGGTAACTATGGCTACACCTTC
TRBV29-1	NA	TRBJ1-2	NA	12	CSVDSGGYGYTF	TGCAGCGTTGATTCGGGGGGCTATGGCTACACCTTC
TRBV16	NA	TRBJ2-7	few	13	CASSQSRNYEQYF	TGTGCCAGCAGCCAATCGCGGAACTACGAGCAGTACTTC
TRBV4-2	NA	TRBJ2-7	NA	13	CASSLAAKYEQYF	TGTGCCAGCAGCCTAGCCGCTAAGTACGAGCAGTACTTC
TRBV6-6	NA	TRBJ2-7	NA	14	CASSYLEAGYEQYF	TGTGCCAGCAGTTACCTAGAAGCGGGCTACGAGCAGTACTTC
TRBV2	NA	TRBJ2-3	NA	13	CASSGEWRDTQYF	TGTGCCAGCAGTGGTGAATGGAGAGATACGCAGTATTTT
TRBV7-2	NA	TRBJ2-7	NA	13	CASRAPGAKEQYF	TGTGCCAGCAGAGCGCCAGGGGCCAAGGAGCAGTACTTC
TRBV9	TRBD1	TRBJ2-3	NA	15	CASSVLDRGADTQYF	TGTGCCAGCAGCGTACTGGACAGGGGGGCAGATACGCAGTATTTT
TRBV7-2	NA	TRBJ2-7	NA	15	CASSLVPGDPYEQYF	TGTGCCAGCAGCTTGGTCCCGGGAGACCCCTACGAGCAGTACTTC
TRBV2	NA	TRBJ1-1	NA	15	CASTGGKMMNTEAFF	TGTGCCAGTACCGGGGGGAAGATGATGAACACTGAAGCTTTCTTT
TRBV7-3	TRBD2	TRBJ2-7	NA	14	CASSSSGTTYEQYF	TGTGCCAGCAGCTCTAGCGGGACTACCTACGAGCAGTACTTC
TRBV2	NA	TRBJ2-7	NA	12	CASSERVYEQYF	TGTGCCAGCAGTGAGCGGGTCTACGAGCAGTACTTC
TRBV11-2	TRBD1	TRBJ2-7	NA	15	CASSKPGQGIYEQYF	TGTGCCAGCAGTAAACCGGGACAGGGAATTTACGAGCAGTACTTC
TRBV9	TRBD1	TRBJ2-5	NA	13	CASSATGEETQYF	TGTGCCAGCAGTGCGACAGGGGAGGAGACCCAGTACTTC
TRBV30	NA	TRBJ1-5	NA	13	CAWSASGSQPQHF	TGTGCCTGGTCTGCCTCGGGTTCTCAGCCCCAGCATTTT
TRBV5-8	TRBD1	TRBJ2-7	once	12	CASRTTGGEQYF	TGTGCCAGCAGAACGACAGGGGGCGAGCAGTACTTC
TRBV2	NA	TRBJ2-5	NA	14	CASSGGQFQETQYF	TGTGCCAGCAGTGGAGGACAGTTCCAAGAGACCCAGTACTTC
TRBV7-9	TRBD1	TRBJ1-4	few	13	CASSFGTEGKLFF	TGTGCCAGCAGCTTTGGGACAGAGGGGAAACTGTTTTTT
TRBV25-1	NA	TRBJ1-1	NA	12	CASSEYSGVAFF	TGTGCCAGCAGTGAATATTCAGGGGTTGCTTTCTTT
TRBV5-1	NA	TRBJ2-6	NA	13	CASRRAGANVLTF	TGCGCCAGCAGGAGAGCTGGGGCCAACGTCCTGACTTTC
TRBV7-9	TRBD2	TRBJ2-1	NA	15	CASSRKREFDNEQFF	TGTGCCAGCAGCCGCAAGCGGGAATTCGACAATGAGCAGTTCTTC
TRBV24-1	NA	TRBJ1-2	NA	11	CATSTGDGYTF	TGTGCCACCTCGACAGGTGATGGCTACACCTTC
TRBV10-3	TRBD2	TRBJ2-1	few	17	CAIDWAGGTSGNNEQFF	TGTGCCATAGATTGGGCGGGGGGGACTAGCGGTAACAATGAGCAGTTCTTC
TRBV6-5	TRBD2	TRBJ2-7	NA	16	CASSYSGLADTYEQYF	TGTGCCAGCAGTTACTCAGGACTAGCGGATACTTACGAGCAGTACTTC
TRBV27	NA	TRBJ2-3	NA	14	CASSFDRFTDTQYF	TGTGCCAGCAGTTTTGACAGGTTCACAGATACGCAGTATTTT
TRBV5-1	NA	TRBJ1-1	NA	16	CASSLGIGLMNTEAFF	TGCGCCAGCAGCTTGGGTATAGGACTCATGAACACTGAAGCTTTCTTT
TRBV20-1	TRBD2	TRBJ2-2	NA	15	CSASRAGVGTGELFF	TGCAGTGCTAGTCGAGCGGGAGTTGGCACCGGGGAGCTGTTTTTT
TRBV28	NA	TRBJ1-2	NA	13	CASSFYPGNGYTF	TGTGCCAGCAGTTTTTATCCAGGGAATGGCTACACCTTC
TRBV7-8	TRBD1	TRBJ1-4	NA	18	CASSPGGTGVATNEKLFF	TGTGCCAGCAGCCCCGGCGGGACAGGGGTAGCAACTAATGAAAAACTGTTTTTT
TRBV1	NA	TRBJ1-4	NA	14	CTSRKQGENEKLFF	TGCACCAGCAGGAAACAGGGAGAGAATGAAAAACTGTTTTTT
TRBV28	NA	TRBJ1-2	few	13	CASSLRGIYGYTF	TGTGCCAGCAGTTTACGGGGGATCTATGGCTACACCTTC
TRBV7-9	NA	TRBJ2-1	NA	17	CASSLVLAPSSYNEQFF	TGTGCCAGCAGCTTAGTCCTAGCCCCATCCTCCTACAATGAGCAGTTCTTC
TRBV18	NA	TRBJ2-5	NA	16	CASSLTVRQDQETQYF	TGTGCCAGCTCACTTACCGTTCGACAGGACCAAGAGACCCAGTACTTC
TRBV28	NA	TRBJ2-7	NA	10	CASQEGEQYF	TGTGCCTCACAAGAGGGCGAGCAGTACTTC
TRBV29-1	NA	TRBJ2-4	NA	13	CSVAVVAKNIQYF	TGCAGCGTGGCCGTCGTAGCCAAAAACATTCAGTACTTC
TRBV28	TRBD2	TRBJ2-1	once	15	CASSALAGPYNEQFF	TGTGCCAGCAGTGCACTAGCGGGTCCCTACAATGAGCAGTTCTTC
TRBV13	NA	TRBJ2-3	NA	13	CASSLPGADTQYF	TGTGCCAGCAGCTTACCGGGAGCAGATACGCAGTATTTT
TRBV6-1	NA	TRBJ2-7	NA	14	CASSEAPWSDEQYF	TGTGCCAGCAGTGAAGCCCCCTGGTCAGACGAGCAGTACTTC
TRBV2	NA	TRBJ2-5	NA	12	CASLGRAETQYF	TGTGCCAGCCTGGGCAGGGCGGAGACCCAGTACTTC
TRBV28	NA	TRBJ2-7	few	12	CASTTGLYEQYF	TGTGCCAGCACCACGGGACTGTACGAGCAGTACTTC
TRBV5-1	TRBD2	TRBJ2-5	NA	15	CASRTTLAGSETQYF	TGCGCCAGCAGAACAACACTAGCGGGAAGCGAGACCCAGTACTTC
TRBV2	NA	TRBJ1-6	NA	14	CASFRGSYNSPLHF	TGTGCCAGCTTCAGGGGCTCCTATAATTCACCCCTCCACTTT
TRBV15	NA	TRBJ1-6	NA	13	CATSPLADSPLHF	TGTGCCACCAGTCCCCTAGCGGATTCACCCCTCCACTTT